Sequencing of this T cell receptor (beta chain) was carried out in a study of CD8 T cells in Susac syndrome. Reverse transcription of 0.5 to 1 ug RNA was performed with random hexamers. TCRdb independently ran MiXCR on the immunoSEQ multiplex PCR reads; one entry per CDR3 protein. Found here are 200,000 to 250,000 distinct CDR3 sequences, about 90% of them singletons; the top ten hold approximately 0.13%. TCR beta from blood CD8+ and CD4+ T cells was sequenced. The germline V gene encodes CDR1 SGHRS and CDR2 YFSETQ. J lost 2 bases, V lost 3 bases, and 6 bases had no gene match. The CDR3 totals 15 residues.

The rearrangement uses TRBV5-1 and TRBJ2-3; 7 bases fit TRBD1. This clonotype was sampled from a human donor with multiple sclerosis. The specimen was CD8+ T cells from PBMCs. In DNA, the CDR3 is TGCGCCAGCAGCTCCGGAACAGGGGACACAGATACGCAGTATTTT. The encoded protein is CASSSGTGDTDTQYF.